This record looks at one T cell receptor beta chain sequence and its context. The antigen remains unidentified. The entry originates in a study of cytotoxic CD8 clonotypes in ibrutinib-treated CLL. Study background: Partial response was seen in approximately 24 patients and complete response in 2; after median about 70 months, about 14 stayed remitted, some 12 progressed. Sequencing produced an average of roughly 270,000 productive templates and approximately 100,000 productive rearrangements per sample. Findings of the study overall: Private clonotypes, not public ones, expanded at ibrutinib response.

Deep sequencing aimed at 1 in 200,000 to 1 in 1 million T cells' resolution. The assay was immunoSEQ multiplex PCR, and TCRdb's table has in-frame clones only and misses some. The sample lists 110,000 to 150,000 clones, roughly 76% occurring once. Germline trimming cut 3 bases from V and 8 bases from J; bases unmatched to any gene: 11. This CDR3 has 15 residues. Germline V gene sequence: CDR1 ENHRY, CDR2 SYGVKD. The input for sequencing was PBMCs, taken after 24 months of ibrutinib treatment. The chain uses TRBV10-3 and TRBJ1-2, with 8 bases that match TRBD1. The source of this sequence is a human donor with chronic lymphocytic leukemia. CDR3 protein: CAISDSGQGEEGYTF. For the CDR3, the DNA is TGTGCCATCAGTGACTCAGGACAGGGCGAGGAGGGCTACACCTTC.